The table lists the clone carrying this T cell receptor (beta chain) with many counts. CDR1 MDHEN and CDR2 SYDVKM come from the germline V gene. V was trimmed by 6 bases and J by 1 base, leaving 12 bases between them. This CDR3 is built from 14 residues. The time point denotes: persistent/refractory GD, antithyroid drugs over 5 years with positive TRAb. Construction of the TCR library relied on RNA isolated from PBMCs. This sample was included in a study of regulatory T cells in long-lasting Graves disease. Arm-PCR of CDR3 regions with iRepertoire HTBI primers generated TCR beta libraries. TCRdb itself ran the multiplex PCR reads through MiXCR, one entry per CDR3 protein. The sample records around 460,000 distinct CDR3 sequences, roughly a fifth being singletons.

V is TRBV28 and J is TRBJ1-2; no clear D. This TCR was recovered from a female donor with Graves disease. Sequenced material: peripheral blood mononuclear cells (PBMCs), taken when the disease was refractory, from a patient treated with antithyroid drugs. CDR3 nucleotides: TGTGCCAGCAGCACGCTTCCGGGTAACTATGGCTACACCTTC. Amino acid sequence: CASSTLPGNYGYTF.